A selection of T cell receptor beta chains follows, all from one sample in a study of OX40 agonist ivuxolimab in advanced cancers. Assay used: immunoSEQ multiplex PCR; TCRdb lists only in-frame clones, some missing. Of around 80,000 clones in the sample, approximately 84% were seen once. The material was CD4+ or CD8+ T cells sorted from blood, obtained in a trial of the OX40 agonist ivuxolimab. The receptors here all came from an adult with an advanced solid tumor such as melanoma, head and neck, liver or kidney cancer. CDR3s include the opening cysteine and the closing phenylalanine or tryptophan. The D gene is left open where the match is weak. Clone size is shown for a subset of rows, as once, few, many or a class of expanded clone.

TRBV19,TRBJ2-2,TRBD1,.,TGTGCCACCCAGCGAGATGGGACAGGGGGAAATACCGGGGAGCTGTTTTTT,CATQRDGTGGNTGELFF
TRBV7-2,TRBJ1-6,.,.,TGTGCCAGCAGCTCCCCGGTCAGCTATAATTCACCCCTCCACTTT,CASSSPVSYNSPLHF
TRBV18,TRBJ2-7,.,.,TGTGCCAGCTCAGCAAACATAGACCAGTACTTC,CASSANIDQYF
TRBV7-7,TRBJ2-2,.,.,TGTGCCAGCAGCTCCAACGGGGCCTCGTCCACCGGGGAGCTGTTTTTT,CASSSNGASSTGELFF
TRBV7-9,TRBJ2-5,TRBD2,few,TGTGCCAGCAGGGTAGCGGGAGGGCATTCGGAGACCCAGTACTTC,CASRVAGGHSETQYF
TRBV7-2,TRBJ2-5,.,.,TGTGCCAGCAGCCCCTGGGGTAACCAAGAGACCCAGTACTTC,CASSPWGNQETQYF
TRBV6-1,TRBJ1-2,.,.,TGTGCCAGCACCTCAGGACAGTATGGCTACACCTTC,CASTSGQYGYTF
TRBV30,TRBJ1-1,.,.,TGTGCCTGGACCCAGGACTCGAACACTGAAGCTTTCTTT,CAWTQDSNTEAFF
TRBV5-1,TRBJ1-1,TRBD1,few,TGCGCCAGCAGCCAGACAGGGGGCGAGAACACTGAAGCTTTCTTT,CASSQTGGENTEAFF
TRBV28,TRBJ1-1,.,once,TGTGCCAGCAACAAACGGGGGGCACCGAACACTGAAGCTTTCTTT,CASNKRGAPNTEAFF
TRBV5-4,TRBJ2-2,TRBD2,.,TGTGCCAGCAGCCCCCAACGTTCTAGCGGCCACACCGGGGAGCTGTTTTTT,CASSPQRSSGHTGELFF
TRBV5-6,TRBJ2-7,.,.,TGTGCCAGCAGCAGGAGACAGGTGAGCTCCTACGAGCAGTACTTC,CASSRRQVSSYEQYF
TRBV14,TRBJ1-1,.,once,TGTGCCAGCAGCCAAGCTATTGGGGTCATGAACACTGAAGCTTTCTTT,CASSQAIGVMNTEAFF
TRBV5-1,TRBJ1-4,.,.,TGCGCCAGCAGCTTTGGGGCGGCGACTAATGAAAAACTGTTTTTT,CASSFGAATNEKLFF
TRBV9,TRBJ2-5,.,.,TGTGCCAGCAGCGTAAGCGTCCAAGAGACCCAGTACTTC,CASSVSVQETQYF
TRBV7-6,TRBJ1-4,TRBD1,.,TGTGCCAGCAGCTCCCAACAGGGGACTAATGAAAAACTGTTTTTT,CASSSQQGTNEKLFF
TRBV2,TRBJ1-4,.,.,TGTGCCAGCAATACACAGGGTCAGGAAAAACTGTTTTTT,CASNTQGQEKLFF
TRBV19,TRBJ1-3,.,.,TGTGCCAGTAGTGTGGGACTCTCGTCAGGAAACACCATATATTTT,CASSVGLSSGNTIYF
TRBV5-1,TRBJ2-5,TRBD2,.,TGCGCCAGCAGCGTAATAGCGGGAGGCGGAGAGACCCAGTACTTC,CASSVIAGGGETQYF
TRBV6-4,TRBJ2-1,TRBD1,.,TGTGCCAGCAGCGCCGGGACAGGTTTTTACAATGAGCAGTTCTTC,CASSAGTGFYNEQFF
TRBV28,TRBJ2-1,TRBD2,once,TGTGCCAGCAGTTACAGACTAGCGGGGAAAAACAATGAGCAGTTCTTC,CASSYRLAGKNNEQFF
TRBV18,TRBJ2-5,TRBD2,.,TGTGCCAGCTCCCCTGCGGGGGGAGGTGGATTAGAGACCCAGTACTTC,CASSPAGGGGLETQYF
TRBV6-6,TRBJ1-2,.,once,TGTGCCAGCAGTACTTTAAAGGGTGGAGGCTACACCTTC,CASSTLKGGGYTF
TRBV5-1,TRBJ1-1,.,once,TGCGCCAGCAGCGATCGGGGTTCAAACACTGAAGCTTTCTTT,CASSDRGSNTEAFF
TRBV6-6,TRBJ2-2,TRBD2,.,TGTGCCAGCAGTCGCGGGGGGGCAATGACCGGGGAGCTGTTTTTT,CASSRGGAMTGELFF
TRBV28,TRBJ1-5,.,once,TGTGCCAGCAGTCCCCCAGAGAATAGCAATCAGCCCCAGCATTTT,CASSPPENSNQPQHF
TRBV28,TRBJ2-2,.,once,TGTGCCAGCAGTTTACCCCGGACGGGGAACACCGGGGAGCTGTTTTTT,CASSLPRTGNTGELFF
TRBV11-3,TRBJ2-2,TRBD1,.,TGTGCCAGCGGGACAGCGAACACCGGGGAGCTGTTTTTT,CASGTANTGELFF
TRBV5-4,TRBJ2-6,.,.,TGTGCCAGCAGCACGGGACATTCCTCTGGGGCCAACGTCCTGACTTTC,CASSTGHSSGANVLTF
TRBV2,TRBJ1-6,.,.,TGTGCCAGCAGTCCCCGGGACGTCTCCTATAATTCACCCCTCCACTTT,CASSPRDVSYNSPLHF
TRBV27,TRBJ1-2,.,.,TGTGCCAGACTCTTGGGACCGTATGGCTACACCTTC,CARLLGPYGYTF
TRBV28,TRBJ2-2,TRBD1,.,TGTGCCAGCAGTTTATCCCCGCGGACAGGGAAAGCCGGGGAGCTGTTTTTT,CASSLSPRTGKAGELFF
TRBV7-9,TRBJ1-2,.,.,TGTGCCAGCAGCTTTAATCAGGGATTTAACTATGGCTACACCTTC,CASSFNQGFNYGYTF
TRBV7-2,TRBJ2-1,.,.,TGTGCCAGCAGCTTATCCCCCGTCAATGAGCAGTTCTTC,CASSLSPVNEQFF
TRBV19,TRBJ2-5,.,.,TGTGCCAGTAGCCAACAGGGACAAGAGACCCAGTACTTC,CASSQQGQETQYF
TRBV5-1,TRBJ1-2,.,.,TGCGCCAGCAGCCCAGGGGTGCCCGGCTATGGCTACACCTTC,CASSPGVPGYGYTF
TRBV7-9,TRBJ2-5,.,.,TGTGCCAGCAGCTTAGTGGCAGGGACCCAAGAGACCCAGTACTTC,CASSLVAGTQETQYF
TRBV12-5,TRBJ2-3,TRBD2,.,TGTGCTAGTGGTTTGTTTGCGGGAGGGGCCCCTATCACAGATACGCAGTATTTT,CASGLFAGGAPITDTQYF
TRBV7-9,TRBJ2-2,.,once,TGTGCCAGCAGCTTAGGAGTACAGACCTTTAACACCGGGGAGCTGTTTTTT,CASSLGVQTFNTGELFF
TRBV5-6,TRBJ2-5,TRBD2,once,TGTGCCAGCAGCCCTCTGGTCGGGGGGGATCCTCGAGAGACCCAGTACTTC,CASSPLVGGDPRETQYF
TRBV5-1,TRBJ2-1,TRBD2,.,TGCGCCAGCACTGCTAGCGGGAGTAAGGTTAATGAGCAGTTCTTC,CASTASGSKVNEQFF
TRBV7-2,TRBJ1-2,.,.,TGTGCCAGCAGGTCCCAAGGACTGAACTATGGCTACACCTTC,CASRSQGLNYGYTF
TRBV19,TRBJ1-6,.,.,TGTGCCAGTAAAAACAGGATTTCACCCCTCCACTTT,CASKNRISPLHF
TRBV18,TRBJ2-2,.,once,TGTGCCAGCTCACCACCAGGGAGGGAGCTGTTTTTT,CASSPPGRELFF
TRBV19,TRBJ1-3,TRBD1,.,TGTGCCAGTAGTCTCCGACAGGGTATAAGAAACACCATATATTTT,CASSLRQGIRNTIYF
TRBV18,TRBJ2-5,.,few,TGTGCCAGCTCATCCCTCCTTGAGACCCAGTACTTC,CASSSLLETQYF
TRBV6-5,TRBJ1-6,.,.,TGTGCCAGCAGTGACCGGGGGGGCCCTTCACCCCTCCACTTT,CASSDRGGPSPLHF
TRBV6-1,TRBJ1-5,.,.,TGTGCCAGCAGTGAACAGATCCATAGCAATCAGCCCCAGCATTTT,CASSEQIHSNQPQHF
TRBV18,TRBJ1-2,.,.,TGTGCCAGCTCACCACAGAGGGCGGACTATGGCTACACCTTC,CASSPQRADYGYTF
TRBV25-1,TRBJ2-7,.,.,TGTGCCAGCAGTGGAAGCGTCCCCGGGTACGAGCAGTACTTC,CASSGSVPGYEQYF
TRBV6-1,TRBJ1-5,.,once,TGTGCCAGCAGTGAGGGACGCAATCAGCCCCAGCATTTT,CASSEGRNQPQHF
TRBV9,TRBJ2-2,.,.,TGTGCCAGTTCTTCCGGACCGAACACCGGGGAGCTGTTTTTT,CASSSGPNTGELFF